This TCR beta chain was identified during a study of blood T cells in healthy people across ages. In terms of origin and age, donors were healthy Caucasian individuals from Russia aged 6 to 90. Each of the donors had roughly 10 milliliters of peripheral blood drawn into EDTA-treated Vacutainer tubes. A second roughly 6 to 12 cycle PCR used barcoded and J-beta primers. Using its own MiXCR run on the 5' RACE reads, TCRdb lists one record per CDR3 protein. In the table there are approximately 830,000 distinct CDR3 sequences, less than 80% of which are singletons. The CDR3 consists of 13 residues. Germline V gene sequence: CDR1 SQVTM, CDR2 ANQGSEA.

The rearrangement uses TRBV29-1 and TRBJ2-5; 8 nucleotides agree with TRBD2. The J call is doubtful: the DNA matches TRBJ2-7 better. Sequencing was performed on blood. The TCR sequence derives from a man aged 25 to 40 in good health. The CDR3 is CSAAGGSNYEQYF. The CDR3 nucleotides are TGCAGCGCGGCGGGGGGTTCCAACTACGAGCAGTACTTC.